Following are 31 T cell receptor beta chains from one sample sequenced in a study of control samples from healthy donors and cancer patients. Clones were read by immunoSEQ multiplex PCR, and TCRdb kept only the in-frame ones, dropping some. The sample yields 100,000 to 150,000 clones, 80% to 95% seen once. The specimen was blood. The receptors come from a man aged 18 to 30 in good health.

The gene calls are TRBV19 and TRBJ1-1, with no clear D. This CDR3 is 13 amino acids long. Germline CDR1 LNHDA, CDR2 SQIVND (reference sequence). The ends were cut back, 5 bases at V and 4 bases at J, with 11 bases in the middle. Here the CDR3 reads CASSSQRFTEAFF. The CDR3 coding sequence is TGTGCCAGTAGTTCGCAGAGGTTCACTGAAGCTTTCTTT. Together with reference TRBV19 and TRBJ1-1, the CDR3 gives the full variable domain: DGGITQSPKYLFRKEGQNVTLSCEQNLNHDAMYWYRQDPGQGLRLIYYSQIVNDFQKGDIAEGYSVSREKKESFPLTVTSAQKNPTAFYLCASSSQRFTEAFFGQGTRLTVV.

The rearrangement joins TRBV29-1 to TRBJ2-1; D remains ambiguous. The V end was cut by 6 bases, the J end by 0 bases, with 18 bases between. The CDR3 loop spans 16 amino acids. Germline V lookup: CDR1 SQVTM, CDR2 ANQGSEA. The CDR3 sequence: CSVAPLSGPSYNEQFF. In DNA, the CDR3 is TGCAGCGTCGCACCCTTGAGTGGCCCCTCCTACAATGAGCAGTTCTTC.

CDR3 DNA: TGTGCAAGTCGCCAGAGGGCCCCTAAACTGTTTTTT. As protein: CASRQRAPKLFF. The J gene is TRBJ1-4, the V gene TRBV12-2. TRBV12-2 is given as a pseudogene. The CDR3 has 12 amino acids.

The chain has TRBV30 and TRBJ1-1, with D unresolved. Germline CDR1 GTSNPN, CDR2 SVGIG (reference sequence). V lost 3 bases to trimming and J lost 0 bases, with 2 bases between them. The length of the CDR3 is 11 residues. The CDR3 region has the DNA TGTGCCTGGAGGATGAACACTGAAGCTTTCTTT. Its translation: CAWRMNTEAFF.

V and J are TRBV30 and TRBJ2-1; 8 bases match TRBD2. This CDR3 has 13 residues. From germline, CDR1 is GTSNPN and CDR2 SVGIG (reference sequence). The V segment lost 5 bases and the J segment 6 bases; nucleotides outside the gene matches: 6. CDR3 region: CAWGTSTANEQFF. The DNA of the CDR3 is TGTGCCTGGGGGACTAGTACGGCCAATGAGCAGTTCTTC.

The chain carries TRBV3-1 (or the pseudogene TRBV3-2) and TRBJ1-6; D remains unclear. The length of the CDR3 is 15 residues. Germline values: CDR1 LGHDT, CDR2 YNNKEL (reference sequence). The V and J ends lost 1 base and 7 bases respectively, with 11 bases between them. CDR3 DNA sequence: TGTGCCAGCAGCCAAGTAGCCAGTGGAAATTCACCCCTCCACTTT. It encodes CASSQVASGNSPLHF.

V and J are TRBV28 and TRBJ1-3; D is unresolved. CDR1 and CDR2 (germline): MDHEN, SYDVKM. With 5 bases removed from V and 0 bases from J, the gap between germline ends came to 2 bases. The CDR3 loop spans 12 amino acids. The CDR3 reads CASSVSGNTIYF. The DNA of the CDR3 is TGTGCCAGCAGTGTCTCTGGAAACACCATATATTTT.

The chain has TRBV27 and TRBJ1-1, with 7 nucleotides matching TRBD1. J lost 0 bases, V lost 3 bases, and 10 bases had no gene match. CDR1 is MNHEY and CDR2 is SMNVEV in the germline V gene (reference sequence). The CDR3 covers 17 residues. The CDR3 loop reads CASSFRRGTSLNTEAFF. The CDR3 DNA follows: TGTGCCAGCAGTTTTCGCAGGGGGACTTCTCTGAACACTGAAGCTTTCTTT.

This clone is judged medium-sized. V usage is TRBV6-4 and J usage is TRBJ2-3, with a weak D call TRBD1 (6 bases). There are 15 residues in the CDR3. Trimming pared 3 bases from V and 2 bases from J, leaving 12 bases between. Germline V gene lookup returns CDR1 MRHNA and CDR2 SNTAGT. CDR3 in DNA: TGTGCCAGCAGTGAAGGTCGACAGGACACAGATACGCAGTATTTT. This gives the protein CASSEGRQDTDTQYF.

The V gene is TRBV11-2, the J gene TRBJ2-7; D is possibly TRBD2 (6 bases). The CDR3 is made up of 12 amino acids. The germline V gene encodes CDR1 SGHAT and CDR2 FQNNGV. V was shortened by 5 bases and J by 8 bases, with 13 bases between the two germline ends. In DNA, the CDR3 is TGTGCCAGCAGCCGGGACTGGACGAAGCAGTACGTC. It codes for CASSRDWTKQYV.

The table lists this clone with a few counts. The chain is built from TRBV11-2 and TRBJ1-4, with D possibly TRBD1 on 6 matching bases. The CDR3 has 15 residues. V lost 5 bases and J 1 base, leaving 11 bases between the germline ends. CDR1 is SGHAT and CDR2 is FQNNGV in the germline V gene. The CDR3 coding sequence is TGTGCCAGCAGCCTAGGACAGCTAACTAATGAAAAACTGTTTTTT. Translated: CASSLGQLTNEKLFF. Full variable domain (missing parts from reference TRBV11-2 and TRBJ1-4): EAGVAQSPRYKIIEKRQSVAFWCNPISGHATLYWYQQILGQGPKLLIQFQNNGVVDDSQLPKDRFSAERLKGVDSTLKIQPAKLEDSAVYLCASSLGQLTNEKLFFGSGTQLSVL.

This rearrangement joins TRBV30 to TRBJ2-1; D is unresolved. The germline V gene encodes CDR1 GTSNPN and CDR2 SVGIG (reference sequence). This CDR3 region has 12 residues. Trimming took 1 base from V and 8 from J, leaving 9 bases between them. CDR3 region: CAWSGGRDEQFF. CDR3 coding DNA: TGTGCCTGGAGTGGTGGGCGAGATGAGCAGTTCTTC.

V and J are TRBV14 and TRBJ1-2, with D possibly matching TRBD1 (6 bases). Germline CDR1 and CDR2: SGHDN and FVKESK. Trimming took off 2 bases at V and 6 bases at J, with 10 bases between the two ends. The CDR3 sequence is 13 residues long. CDR3 protein: CASSQTGLDGYTF. CDR3 in DNA: TGTGCCAGCAGCCAAACAGGGTTGGATGGCTACACCTTC.

The chain combines TRBV4-1 with TRBJ1-1; D gene unclear. This CDR3 has 14 amino acids. V was cut by 4 bases and J by 3 bases, with 12 bases left in between. CDR1 MGHRA and CDR2 YSYEKL come from the germline V gene. The chain's CDR3 is CASSPGKGYTEAFF. The CDR3, as DNA: TGCGCCAGCAGCCCGGGGAAGGGATACACTGAAGCTTTCTTT.

This clone was seen a single time. The chain couples TRBV7-3 to TRBJ2-1, with 7 nucleotides matching TRBD2. In germline, CDR1 is SGHTA, CDR2 FQGTGA. The ends lost 3 bases at V and 3 bases at J; junction bases unmatched: 2. This CDR3 is built from 14 residues. Here the CDR3 DNA reads TGTGCCAGCAGCTTGGGCGGGGGCTACAATGAGCAGTTCTTC. Translated: CASSLGGGYNEQFF.

The chain couples TRBV12-3 or TRBV12-4 to TRBJ1-4; the D is unclear. The CDR3 length is 12 residues. V lost 4 bases to trimming and J lost 4 bases, with 4 bases between them. The CDR3 spells CASSSYNEKLFF. CDR3 in DNA: TGTGCCAGCAGTTCCTATAATGAAAAACTGTTTTTT.

V is TRBV2 and J is TRBJ2-1, with 10 positions matching TRBD1. With 6 bases clipped from V and 3 bases from J, the junction kept 5 bases outside the gene matches. There are 15 residues in the CDR3. CDR1 SNHLY and CDR2 FYNNEI come from the germline V gene. CDR3 sequence (DNA): TGTGCCAGCAGACAGGGACAGGGGAACTACAATGAGCAGTTCTTC. The encoded protein is CASRQGQGNYNEQFF.

In DNA, the CDR3 is TGTGCCACCAGTGATACCCAAAGTTACAATGAGCAGTTCTTC. Its translation: CATSDTQSYNEQFF. V is TRBV24-1 and J is TRBJ2-1, with D unresolved. The CDR3 extends over 14 amino acids. V lost 3 bases and J lost 4, with 9 bases in between. The germline V gene encodes CDR1 KGHDR and CDR2 SFDVKD.

V is TRBV5-8 and J is TRBJ1-5; 7 bases agree with TRBD1. V shed 5 bases, J shed 8 bases, and the junction held 13 bases outside the gene matches. CDR1 and CDR2 (germline): SGHTS, YDEGEE. CDR3 length equals 15 residues. The CDR3 sequence is CASSRERQGWKPQHF. CDR3 sequence (DNA): TGTGCCAGCAGTAGGGAAAGACAGGGTTGGAAGCCCCAGCATTTT.

The chain uses TRBV10-2 and TRBJ2-3; the match to TRBD1 covers 8 bases. The J segment lost 4 bases and the V segment lost 3 bases, leaving 6 bases of the junction unmatched. The length of the CDR3 is 15 residues. CDR1 is WSHSY, CDR2 SAAADI, per germline. The DNA of the CDR3 is TGCGCCAGCAGTGATGGCAGGGGGCTCGCAGATACGCAGTATTTT. Protein product: CASSDGRGLADTQYF.

The chain recombines TRBV2 with TRBJ1-5; D is unclear. The CDR3 contains 15 residues. V was shortened by 2 bases and J by 4 bases, with 12 bases between the two germline ends. Germline assignment: CDR1 SNHLY and CDR2 FYNNEI. The chain's CDR3 is CASSEMAGPNQPQHF. As DNA, the CDR3 is TGTGCCAGCAGTGAAATGGCAGGCCCTAATCAGCCCCAGCATTTT.

The chain joins TRBV23-1 to TRBJ2-7, with 7 bases matching TRBD2. TRBV23-1 falls under the ORF class, with uncertain function. The CDR3 has 14 residues. Trimming took 6 bases from V and 2 from J; bases not matched to a gene: 7. CDR3 sequence: CASSRAGPPYEQYV. The CDR3 region has the DNA TGCGCCAGCAGCCGAGCGGGGCCCCCCTACGAGCAGTACGTC.

V and J are TRBV2 and TRBJ1-1, with no clear D. The CDR3 covers 11 residues. Germline CDR1 reads SNHLY; CDR2 reads FYNNEI. Trimming shortened V by 4 bases and J by 8 bases, and 8 bases separated the two germline ends. CDR3 residues: CASSGSIEAFF. As DNA, the CDR3 is TGTGCCAGCAGTGGAAGCATAGAAGCTTTCTTT.

This chain connects TRBV5-6 to TRBJ2-3, with D uncertain. The CDR3 consists of 14 residues. Looked up from germline, CDR1 is SGHDT and CDR2 is YYEEEE. V gave up 1 base and J gave up 5 bases, with 11 bases separating them. In DNA, the CDR3 is TGTGCCAGCAGCTTGTCGCTCCTGGTAGATACGCAGTATTTT. It encodes CASSLSLLVDTQYF.

V usage is TRBV19 and J usage is TRBJ2-3; tentative D call: TRBD1 (5 bases). CDR3 length: 15 amino acids. Germline CDR1 LNHDA, CDR2 SQIVND (reference sequence). V was trimmed by 6 bases and J by 0 bases, leaving 13 bases between them. The DNA of the CDR3 is TGTGCCAGTAGCCCGAGACAGATAAGCACAGATACGCAGTATTTT. It is translated as CASSPRQISTDTQYF.

The count of this clone is one. The rearrangement joins TRBV5-6 to TRBJ2-3, with D uncertain. Looked up from germline, CDR1 is SGHDT and CDR2 is YYEEEE. The CDR3 runs to 14 residues. V was cut by 3 bases and J by 0 bases, with 8 bases left in between. Here the CDR3 DNA reads TGTGCCAGCAGCTATTCGACTAGCACAGATACGCAGTATTTT. Translating it yields CASSYSTSTDTQYF.

V is TRBV3-1 (or the pseudogene TRBV3-2) and J is TRBJ2-2, with 11 bases lining up with TRBD1. V shed 4 bases, J shed 3 bases, and the junction held 4 bases outside the gene matches. Germline-derived CDR1 and CDR2 are LGHDT and YNNKEL (reference sequence). This CDR3 comprises 16 residues. In DNA, the CDR3 is TGTGCCAGCAGCCCCGGACAGGGGGCACACACCGGGGAGCTGTTTTTT. Translated: CASSPGQGAHTGELFF.

The rearrangement links TRBV5-4 to TRBJ1-6; no firm D call. The germline V and J ends were trimmed by 2 bases and 5 bases, with 8 bases remaining between them. Germline loops: CDR1 SGHNT, CDR2 YYREEE (reference sequence). This CDR3 has 14 amino acids. As DNA, the CDR3 is TGTGCCAGCAGCTTCGGAGGAAATAATTCACCCCTCCACTTT. Its protein product is CASSFGGNNSPLHF.

The gene calls are TRBV10-3 and TRBJ2-3, with TRBD2 matching over 9 bases. Trimming removed 5 bases from V and 2 bases from J; junction bases left unmatched: 8. This CDR3 region has 16 residues. CDR1 is ENHRY and CDR2 is SYGVKD in the germline V gene. The CDR3 spells CAISFNLAGSTDTQYF. CDR3 DNA sequence: TGTGCCATCAGTTTCAACCTAGCGGGGTCCACAGATACGCAGTATTTT.

The chain links TRBV19 to TRBJ1-5, with TRBD1 matching over 8 bases. Germline CDR1 is LNHDA and CDR2 is SQIVND (reference sequence). V was pared by 4 bases and J by 1 base, with 3 bases of the junction left unmatched. The length of the CDR3 is 15 residues. This CDR3 is CASSTTGVSNQPQHF. CDR3 DNA: TGTGCCAGTAGTACGACAGGGGTGAGCAATCAGCCCCAGCATTTT.

The gene calls are TRBV9 and TRBJ1-3; 7 bases are a match to TRBD1. The CDR3 is 18 residues long. Losses at the gene ends were 4 bases for V and 0 bases for J; bases not matched to a gene: 13. Germline-derived CDR1 and CDR2 are SGDLS and YYNGEE. Here the CDR3 reads CASSPHPHTGVSGNTIYF. Written as DNA, the CDR3 is TGTGCCAGCAGCCCCCACCCCCACACAGGGGTCTCTGGAAACACCATATATTTT. Combining the CDR3 with reference TRBV9 and TRBJ1-3 gives the whole variable domain DSGVTQTPKHLITATGQRVTLRCSPRSGDLSVYWYQQSLDQGLQFLIQYYNGEERAKGNILERFSAQQFPDLHSELNLSSLELGDSALYFCASSPHPHTGVSGNTIYFGEGSWLTVV.